Each of the 11 T cell receptor beta chains below was sequenced from the same sample in a study of T cell responses to AZD1222 COVID-19 vaccine. TCRdb keeps only in-frame clones here, not all; method: immunoSEQ multiplex PCR. Seen here are roughly 99,000 clones, approximately 90% observed once, and the top ten hold about 9.1%. The sample consisted of peripheral blood, taken 28 days after the second AZD1222 dose. The receptors here all came from an adult who received the AZD1222 COVID-19 vaccine.

The genes are TRBV4-1 and TRBJ2-7; 8 positions match TRBD1. Germline CDR1 and CDR2: MGHRA and YSYEKL. The junction had 6 bases not matched to a gene; V was cut back by 4 bases and J by 1 base. The CDR3 runs 15 residues. CDR3 nucleotides: TGCGCCAGCAGCCTACAACAGGGGGAATCCTACGAGCAGTACTTC. It is translated as CASSLQQGESYEQYF.

The gene calls are TRBV3-1 (or the pseudogene TRBV3-2) and TRBJ2-5; D is unclear. This CDR3 has 15 residues. The ends were cut back, 0 bases at V and 2 bases at J, with 10 bases in the middle. Germline loops: CDR1 LGHDT, CDR2 YNNKEL (reference sequence). CDR3 bases: TGTGCCAGCAGCCAAGATACGGGCCCTCAAGAGACCCAGTACTTC. Protein product: CASSQDTGPQETQYF.

This clone came up once. The chain recombines TRBV30 with TRBJ2-5, with TRBD2 as a possible D gene (6 bases). The V end lost 5 bases, the J end lost 7 bases, and 14 bases lay between the germline ends. The germline V gene has CDR1 GTSNPN and CDR2 SVGIG (reference sequence). There are 12 residues in the CDR3. Written as DNA, the CDR3 is TGTGCCTGGTGGCGGGTCGGGAGGACCCAGTACTTC. Protein sequence: CAWWRVGRTQYF.

V and J are TRBV5-8 and TRBJ1-2, with 9 bases lining up with TRBD1. This CDR3 has 13 residues. Trimming at V came to 6 bases and at J to 6 bases, leaving 6 bases not matched to a gene. Germline assignment: CDR1 SGHTS and CDR2 YDEGEE. CDR3 loop: CASKMTGGNGYTF. The CDR3 DNA follows: TGTGCCAGCAAAATGACAGGGGGGAATGGCTACACCTTC. Drawing the rest from reference TRBV5-8 and TRBJ1-2, the complete variable domain is EAGVTQSPTHLIKTRGQQATLRCSPISGHTSVYWYQQALGLGLQFLLWYDEGEERNRGNFPPRFSGRQFPNYSSELNVNALELEDSALYLCASKMTGGNGYTFGSGTRLTVV.

The CDR3 region is CASSLAGGRGYTF. The CDR3 DNA follows: TGTGCCAGCAGCTTGGCAGGGGGCCGTGGCTACACCTTC. This sequence joins TRBV5-6 and TRBJ1-2; TRBD1 agrees at 8 bases. CDR1 is SGHDT, CDR2 YYEEEE, per germline. This CDR3 comprises 13 residues. Germline trimming cut 0 bases from V and 7 bases from J; bases unmatched to any gene: 2.

The chain couples TRBV18 to TRBJ2-7; D not resolved. V was cut by 0 bases and J by 6 bases, with 9 bases left in between. The CDR3 has 13 amino acids. CDR1 is KGHSH and CDR2 is LQKENI in the germline V gene. CDR3 sequence reads: CASSPPRPSEQYF. The CDR3 DNA is TGTGCCAGCTCACCACCCCGACCCTCCGAGCAGTACTTC.

V usage is TRBV7-9 and J usage is TRBJ1-1; D uncertain. V lost 1 base and J 1 base, leaving 10 bases between the germline ends. The CDR3 contains 15 residues. Germline CDR1 is SEHNR and CDR2 is FQNEAQ (reference sequence). CDR3 residues: CASSLVETWNTEAFF. The CDR3 DNA reads as TGTGCCAGCAGCTTAGTAGAGACATGGAACACTGAAGCTTTCTTT.

The chain carries TRBV10-3 and TRBJ1-1, with a possible D match to TRBD1 (5 bases). The germline CDR1 and CDR2 sequences are ENHRY and SYGVKD. Deletions cut 6 bases from V and 0 bases from J, with 14 bases between. The CDR3 runs to 15 residues. The CDR3 reads CAIRESGSMNTEAFF. In DNA form, the CDR3 reads TGTGCCATCAGGGAATCAGGGTCCATGAACACTGAAGCTTTCTTT.

This chain connects TRBV28 to TRBJ2-7, with TRBD2 identical over 10 bases. The CDR3 spans 17 residues. The germline gives CDR1 MDHEN, CDR2 SYDVKM. With 5 bases clipped from V and 0 bases from J, the junction kept 10 bases outside the gene matches. The CDR3 reads CASSPILAGGPSYEQYF. CDR3 in DNA: TGTGCCAGCAGTCCTATTTTAGCGGGAGGTCCCTCCTACGAGCAGTACTTC.

This chain connects TRBV11-2 to TRBJ1-6; TRBD1 might be the D (5 bases). The CDR3 runs to 17 residues. Germline values: CDR1 SGHAT, CDR2 FQNNGV. Trimming pared 2 bases from V and 7 bases from J, leaving 18 bases between. CDR3 sequence reads: CASSLNLFIRANSPLHF. CDR3 nucleotides: TGTGCCAGCAGCTTAAACCTTTTTATCAGGGCGAATTCACCCCTCCACTTT.

V and J are TRBV19 and TRBJ1-2; D gene uncertain. The CDR3 has 15 amino acids. The V gene lost 7 bases and the J gene lost 1 base, with 16 bases spanning the gap. Germline loops: CDR1 LNHDA, CDR2 SQIVND (reference sequence). CDR3 residues: CASKPDLRSNYGYTF. The CDR3 DNA reads as TGTGCCAGTAAGCCAGACCTAAGGAGTAACTATGGCTACACCTTC.